The 10 T cell receptor beta chains reported below all come from one sample, sequenced in a study of T cell responses to AZD1222 COVID-19 vaccine. The assay was immunoSEQ multiplex PCR, and TCRdb's table has in-frame clones only and misses some. This table holds 100,000 to 150,000 clones, approximately 86% found once. The starting material was peripheral blood, obtained on day 0 of AZD1222 vaccination. Receptor source: an adult in good health.

The chain recombines TRBV19 with TRBJ2-7; 8 bases align to TRBD1. The CDR3 length is 13 residues. V shed 5 bases and J 6 bases; nucleotides not matched to a gene: 6. Germline V gives CDR1 LNHDA, CDR2 SQIVND (reference sequence). The CDR3 nucleotides read TGTGCCAGTAGTCCCGGACAGGGAGGCGAGCAGTACTTC. Amino acid sequence: CASSPGQGGEQYF.

For this clone: The junction does not match germline at one end; this may be a read error. DNA of the CDR3: TGTGCTAGCAGCTCCGACAGGGGCGAAACCGGGGAGCTGTTTTTT. It yields the protein CASSSDRGETGELFF. The chain is built from TRBV7-7 and TRBJ2-2; the match to TRBD1 covers 8 bases. This CDR3 is built from 15 residues. CDR1 SSHAT and CDR2 FNYEAQ come from the germline V gene (reference sequence).

CDR3 DNA: TGTGCCAGCAGCCCCACCCCCCTTCAGCCCCAGCATTTT. It encodes CASSPTPLQPQHF. The V and J genes are TRBV16 and TRBJ1-5, with D unclear. The germline CDR1 and CDR2 sequences are KGHSY and FQNENV. V gave up 4 bases and J gave up 6 bases, with 10 bases separating them. This CDR3 comprises 13 residues.

The V gene is TRBV2, the J gene TRBJ2-7, with 9 bases aligning to TRBD1. V was clipped by 7 bases and J by 7 bases; unmatched bases: 8. CDR1 and CDR2 from the germline V gene are SNHLY and FYNNEI. This CDR3 region has 13 residues. CDR3 DNA sequence: TGTGCCAGCACCGGGACAGGGCTGGAAGAGCAGTACTTC. Translation gives CASTGTGLEEQYF.

As regards this clone: The junction differs from germline at one of its ends, possibly a read error. J is TRBJ2-2 and V is TRBV6-1; perhaps TRBD2 as D (6 bases). The V gene's germline CDR1 is MNHNS and CDR2 SASEGT. CDR3 size: 15 residues. The chain's CDR3 is CASSKASAHTGELFF. The CDR3 DNA reads as TGTGCCAGCAGTAAAGCTAGCGCCCACACCGGGGAGCTGTTTTTT.

J is TRBJ2-7 and V is TRBV14, with D tentatively TRBD2 (5 bases). V lost 1 base and J lost 2, with 12 bases in between. Germline CDR1 SGHDN, CDR2 FVKESK. The CDR3 totals 15 residues. This CDR3 is CASSQVGYGAYEQYF. The CDR3 DNA follows: TGTGCCAGCAGCCAAGTTGGGTACGGGGCCTACGAGCAGTACTTC.

A few counts support this clone. This sequence joins TRBV2 and TRBJ1-3; D not certain. V shed 9 bases and J shed 0 bases, with 9 bases lying between them. Germline loops: CDR1 SNHLY, CDR2 FYNNEI. The CDR3 is made up of 13 amino acids. The CDR3 here is CASLQDSGNTIYF. The CDR3 DNA sequence: TGTGCCAGTCTTCAGGACTCTGGAAACACCATATATTTT.

The chain uses TRBV30 and TRBJ2-7; D might be TRBD2 (5 bases). Per the germline V gene, CDR1 is GTSNPN and CDR2 is SVGIG (reference sequence). The CDR3 is made up of 13 amino acids. Trimming removed 3 bases at V and 3 bases at J, with 12 bases between. The CDR3 DNA is TGTGCCTGGAGGAGTCCCGGAGGCTACGAGCAGTACTTC. It translates to CAWRSPGGYEQYF.

The rearrangement links TRBV4-3 to TRBJ1-2; D may be TRBD1 (6 bases). Trimming removed 4 bases from V and 3 bases from J, with 12 bases in between. CDR1 and CDR2 from the germline V gene are LGHNA and YSLEER. This CDR3 spans 14 amino acids. CDR3 sequence reads: CASSLANRDYGYTF. For the CDR3, the DNA is TGCGCCAGCAGCCTTGCTAACAGGGACTATGGCTACACCTTC.

The chain has TRBV27 and TRBJ1-1; TRBD1 matches at 9 bases. Looked up from germline, CDR1 is MNHEY and CDR2 is SMNVEV (reference sequence). The CDR3 is made up of 16 amino acids. V shed 5 bases and J 1 base; nucleotides not matched to a gene: 8. CDR3 amino acids: CASSTGTGMWNTEAFF. The CDR3, as DNA: TGTGCCAGCAGTACCGGGACAGGGATGTGGAACACTGAAGCTTTCTTT.